The clone carrying this TCR beta chain was detected only a few times. TCRdb recomputed calls from the reads with MiXCR, one row per CDR3 protein. The sample holds hundreds of thousands of distinct CDR3 sequences, about 9.1% seen once. The germline gives CDR1 SQVTM, CDR2 ANQGSEA. Losses at the gene ends were 8 bases for V and 4 bases for J; bases not matched to a gene: 11. This CDR3 comprises 14 residues. This specimen comes from a study of T cell repertoires in cytomegalovirus infection. This sequence was found in a human donor in good health (CMV status not recorded). Some clones in this sample may be carry-over from other donors' samples. Sequencing was performed on PBMCs. The chain recombines TRBV29-1 with TRBJ2-3; 8 bases fit TRBD2. CDR3 loop: CSIRQAGVADTQYF. CDR3 DNA: TGCAGCATACGACAAGCGGGGGTTGCAGATACGCAGTATTTT.